These 11 T cell receptor beta chains were sequenced from one sample in a study of T cell responses to AZD1222 COVID-19 vaccine. Repertoires were generated with immunoSEQ multiplex PCR, while TCRdb's copy carries only in-frame clones and drops some. The profile covers some 64,000 clones, with about 93% appearing a single time and roughly 6% taken by the ten largest. The sequencing here drew on peripheral blood, taken 28 days after the second dose of the MenACWY control vaccine. These receptors originate from an adult who received the MenACWY meningococcal vaccine as a control.

The chain is built from TRBV3-1 (or the pseudogene TRBV3-2) and TRBJ2-3; D remains ambiguous. CDR3 length: 17 residues. V shed 0 bases and J shed 1 base, with 14 bases lying between them. The germline V gene has CDR1 LGHDT and CDR2 YNNKEL (reference sequence). The CDR3 region has the DNA TGTGCCAGCAGCCAAGATCCCCAGAAGGGTCGCACAGATACGCAGTATTTT. Amino acids: CASSQDPQKGRTDTQYF.

The CDR3 spells CASSEYSEREEAFF. CDR3 nucleotide sequence: TGTGCCAGCAGTGAATATTCGGAGCGGGAAGAAGCTTTCTTT. The chain combines TRBV25-1 with TRBJ1-1; D gene ambiguous. The V end lost 0 bases, the J end lost 8 bases, and 13 bases lay between the germline ends. CDR1 and CDR2 from the germline V gene are MGHDK and SYGVNS. The length of the CDR3 is 14 residues.

V gene TRBV30 combines with J gene TRBJ1-5, with D tentatively TRBD1 (6 bases). The V end was cut by 5 bases, the J end by 3 bases, with 11 bases between. Germline V gene lookup returns CDR1 GTSNPN and CDR2 SVGIG (reference sequence). The CDR3 consists of 13 residues. The CDR3 nucleotides are TGTGCCTGGGCGACAGGATTCAATCAGCCCCAGCATTTT. This encodes CAWATGFNQPQHF.

The V call is TRBV7-9, the J call TRBJ2-7, with TRBD1 as a possible D gene (5 bases). Per germline, CDR1 SEHNR and CDR2 FQNEAQ (reference sequence). V lost 5 bases, J lost 0 bases, and 11 bases lay in between. This CDR3 spans 14 amino acids. DNA of the CDR3: TGTGCCAGCAGCGTTCGACAGAGCTCCTACGAGCAGTACTTC. It specifies CASSVRQSSYEQYF. Full variable domain (remainder filled in from reference TRBV7-9 and TRBJ2-7): DTGVSQNPRHKITKRGQNVTFRCDPISEHNRLYWYRQTLGQGPEFLTYFQNEAQLEKSRLLSDRFSAERPKGSFSTLEIQRTEQGDSAMYLCASSVRQSSYEQYFGPGTRLTVT.

The chain combines TRBV6-2 or TRBV6-3 with TRBJ1-2; tentatively, D is TRBD1 (5 bases). Trimming left V 6 bases short and J 1 base short, with 18 bases between. Germline values: CDR1 MNHEY, CDR2 SVGEGT. This CDR3 contains 16 residues. The CDR3 DNA sequence: TGTGCCAGCAGCCGACCAGGACAAGAGAATAACTATGGCTACACCTTC. As protein: CASSRPGQENNYGYTF.

This clone was detected only once. This chain joins TRBV19 and TRBJ2-7; possible D gene TRBD1, 5 bases. Germline V CDR1 and CDR2: LNHDA, SQIVND (reference sequence). V lost 7 bases and J lost 0, with 13 bases in between. The CDR3 has 14 residues. In DNA, the CDR3 is TGTGCCAGTACCCTAGACAGTCCCTCCTACGAGCAGTACTTC. Amino acids: CASTLDSPSYEQYF.

The chain carries TRBV18 and TRBJ2-1, with D tentatively TRBD2 (6 bases). The CDR3 has 14 amino acids. V was clipped by 3 bases and J by 8 bases, with 14 bases between them. CDR1 is KGHSH, CDR2 LQKENI, per germline. CDR3 nucleotide sequence: TGTGCCAGCTCACCCGCACTAGCACAGTATGAGCAGTTCTTC. Amino acids: CASSPALAQYEQFF.

V usage is TRBV3-1 (or the pseudogene TRBV3-2) and J usage is TRBJ2-7; 7 bases line up with TRBD1. Germline lookup yields CDR1 LGHDT and CDR2 YNNKEL (reference sequence). V trimming: 4 bases; J trimming: 3 bases; junction bases outside the gene matches: 6. The CDR3 is made up of 14 amino acids. The CDR3 is CASSPGTVFYEQYF. In DNA, the CDR3 is TGTGCCAGCAGCCCCGGGACAGTCTTCTACGAGCAGTACTTC.

This chain links TRBV24-1 with TRBJ2-2; 7 bases are a match to TRBD1. CDR3 size: 14 residues. The V gene's germline CDR1 is KGHDR and CDR2 SFDVKD. With 6 bases clipped from V and 4 bases from J, the junction kept 4 bases outside the gene matches. The CDR3 sequence is CATSNSGGTGELFF. The CDR3 nucleotides are TGTGCCACCAGTAACTCAGGGGGCACCGGGGAGCTGTTTTTT.

The CDR3 loop is CASTLRVAVTNEQFF. The CDR3 bases are TGTGCCAGCACCCTGAGAGTAGCGGTAACCAATGAGCAGTTCTTC. This chain joins TRBV28 and TRBJ2-1, with D possibly matching TRBD2 (6 bases). Germline lookup yields CDR1 MDHEN and CDR2 SYDVKM. The CDR3 length is 15 residues. V was clipped by 7 bases and J by 6 bases, with 19 bases between them.

This chain uses TRBV7-9 with TRBJ2-1; tentatively, D is TRBD1 (5 bases). In germline, CDR1 is SEHNR, CDR2 FQNEAQ (reference sequence). Trimming took off 5 bases at V and 6 bases at J, with 20 bases between the two ends. CDR3 size: 16 residues. CDR3 in DNA: TGTGCCAGCAGCCGAACCACAGGCACCCCCTCCAATGAGCAGTTCTTC. This encodes CASSRTTGTPSNEQFF. Combining the CDR3 with reference TRBV7-9 and TRBJ2-1 gives the whole variable domain DTGVSQNPRHKITKRGQNVTFRCDPISEHNRLYWYRQTLGQGPEFLTYFQNEAQLEKSRLLSDRFSAERPKGSFSTLEIQRTEQGDSAMYLCASSRTTGTPSNEQFFGPGTRLTVL.